Reported below is one TCR beta chain. This entry belongs to a study of blood T cell repertoires in COVID-19. Study-level information: Acute and convalescent COVID-19 samples came from the United States, Italy and Spain. T cells, B-cell-depleted T cells, or PBMCs provided the cDNA or gDNA that served as material.

While infection was still active, Seattle patients were enrolled and then followed longitudinally. In the authors' methods: Estimation of nucleated cell counts relied on the amplification of reference gene primers. Generated by immunoSEQ multiplex PCR, the TCRdb table keeps only in-frame clones and is missing some. The D gene and trimming were derived from the DNA, and the V and J assignments and clone size from that table. The data contain about 250,000 clones, roughly 91% of them singletons. Germline CDR1 reads SNHLY; CDR2 reads FYNNEI. The CDR3 covers 14 residues. Trimming pared 6 bases from V and 1 base from J, leaving 12 bases between.

The rearrangement uses TRBV2 and TRBJ2-5, with D possibly matching TRBD1 (6 bases). The material sequenced was peripheral blood. This TCR was sampled from a man aged 30 to 39 with COVID-19, enrolled during active disease. CDR3 sequence (DNA): TGTGCCAGCAGCGACGGACAGACCCAAGAGACCCAGTACTTC. Residues: CASSDGQTQETQYF. Variable domain in full (rest from reference TRBV2 and TRBJ2-5): EPEVTQTPSHQVTQMGQEVILRCVPISNHLYFYWYRQILGQKVEFLVSFYNNEISEKSEIFDDQFSVERPDGSNFTLKIRSTKLEDSAMYFCASSDGQTQETQYFGPGTRLLVL.